The rows below give T cell receptor beta chains drawn from one sample of a study of human T cells and chemical hapten exposure. TCRdb reprocessed the RACE reads with MiXCR, giving one entry per CDR3 protein. The sample has 250,000 to 300,000 distinct CDR3 sequences; 7.7% are singletons. Specimen: whole blood, collected in connection with sensitization to the hapten diphenylcyclopropenone (DPC). These receptors came from a man aged 18 to 29 with alopecia areata. Some clones in this sample may be carry-over from other donors' samples. CDR3s include the opening cysteine and the closing phenylalanine or tryptophan.

cdr3_aa j_call v_call
CASSPTETNEKLFF TRBJ1-4 TRBV12-3/TRBV12-4
CASSDAPGTRTDTQYF TRBJ2-3 TRBV27
CASSSEGDPADTQYF TRBJ2-3 TRBV27
CASSLVVGELFF TRBJ2-2 TRBV7-2
CASSLIPQGSTDTQYF TRBJ2-3 TRBV11-2
CASSRLVRGQETQYF TRBJ2-5 TRBV6-5
CASSLTRNGGYTF TRBJ1-2 TRBV5-1
CASSSTTRGGTEAFF TRBJ1-1 TRBV6-2/TRBV6-3
CSVSRDVDSGANVLTF TRBJ2-6 TRBV29-1
CASSYSLRKSNQPQHF TRBJ1-5 TRBV6-6
CASSQDTGREAFF TRBJ1-1 TRBV4-2
CASSMGLAHTNTQYF TRBJ2-3 TRBV12-3/TRBV12-4
CASSVGGQQSSGNTIYF TRBJ1-3 TRBV9
CASRRGGGSNQPQHF TRBJ1-5 TRBV6-5
CASSLEEKLFF TRBJ1-4 TRBV28
CASSVDGQLSGNTIYF TRBJ1-3 TRBV9
CASSWDRGYGYTF TRBJ1-2 TRBV5-5
CASSRWNEAFF TRBJ1-1 TRBV19
CASSVVFGELFF TRBJ2-2 TRBV7-6
CASRTTGTARTDTQYF TRBJ2-3 TRBV6-5
CASSSWTGSYNEQFF TRBJ2-1 TRBV9
CSARDPAQGAQLANYGYTF TRBJ1-2 TRBV20-1
CASSPLTGSTYEQYF TRBJ2-7 TRBV6-5
CASRLAGYSNQPQHF TRBJ1-5 TRBV6-5
CSVGEPGPNYGYTF TRBJ1-2 TRBV29-1